This entry features one TCR beta chain sequence. V shed 0 bases, J shed 2 bases, and the junction held 4 bases outside the gene matches. The V gene's germline CDR1 is SGHRS and CDR2 YFSETQ. The CDR3 is 16 amino acids. These data belong to a study of cytomegalovirus exposure and HLA in healthy donors. Primers included in the PCR were 60 Vbeta and 13 Jbeta primers. Sequencing used immunoSEQ multiplex PCR; TCRdb keeps in-frame clones, though not all of them. In the table there are roughly 200,000 clones, 65% to 85% of which are singletons. This receptor was obtained from a female donor in good health and CMV-seronegative. Source material: PBMCs. The chain recombines TRBV5-1 with TRBJ2-3; 9 nucleotides agree with TRBD2. The CDR3 region has the DNA TGCGCCAGCAGCTTGGCTGCGGGAGGGCCCACAGATACGCAGTATTTT. It encodes CASSLAAGGPTDTQYF.